What follows are 24 T cell receptor beta chains derived from one specimen sequenced in a study of blood T cell repertoires in COVID-19. Generated by immunoSEQ multiplex PCR, the TCRdb table keeps only in-frame clones and is missing some. Found here are under 150,000 clones, roughly 88% of them singletons; the top ten hold approximately 8%. Specimen: peripheral blood. Source of these receptors: a man aged 50 or older with acute or convalescent COVID-19.

Points on this clone: The DNA is omitted, as the CDR3 cannot be located on it reliably, and the CDR3 follows TCRdb's listing. The chain joins TRBV6-1 to TRBJ2-7; the table gives TRBD2 as D, unverified against the DNA. The CDR3 has 14 amino acids, counting both end residues. CDR1 and CDR2 from the germline V gene are MNHNS and SASEGT. The CDR3: CASSDPSTLHEQYF.

The chain joins TRBV29-1 to TRBJ2-5; perhaps TRBD2 as D (5 bases). V dropped 6 bases and J dropped 3 bases, with 11 bases sitting between them. CDR1 SQVTM and CDR2 ANQGSEA come from the germline V gene. This CDR3 has 12 amino acids. This CDR3 reads CSVEGREETQYF. CDR3 DNA: TGCAGCGTCGAGGGCCGGGAAGAGACCCAGTACTTC. The full variable domain, with the rest looked up from reference TRBV29-1 and TRBJ2-5, is SAVISQKPSRDICQRGTSLTIQCQVDSQVTMMFWYRQQPGQSLTLIATANQGSEATYESGFVIDKFPISRPNLTFSTLTVSNMSPEDSSIYLCSVEGREETQYFGPGTRLLVL.

This chain joins TRBV15 and TRBJ2-2; the match to TRBD2 covers 9 bases. J was trimmed by 7 bases and V by 3 bases; bases with no gene match: 9. There are 16 residues in the CDR3. CDR1 and CDR2 from the germline V gene are LNHNV and YYDKDF (reference sequence). CDR3 DNA: TGTGCCACCAGCAGTCCCAGCGGGAGGTATGGCGGGGAGCTGTTTTTT. It translates to CATSSPSGRYGGELFF. The full variable domain, rest sourced from reference TRBV15 and TRBJ2-2, is DAMVIQNPRYQVTQFGKPVTLSCSQTLNHNVMYWYQQKSSQAPKLLFHYYDKDFNNEADTPDNFQSRRPNTSFCFLDIRSPGLGDTAMYLCATSSPSGRYGGELFFGEGSRLTVL.

The chain links TRBV10-1 to TRBJ2-7, with a weak D call TRBD2 (5 bases). The CDR3 spans 15 residues. The V gene's germline CDR1 is WNHNN and CDR2 SYGVQD (reference sequence). The V end was cut by 4 bases, the J end by 2 bases, with 15 bases between. CDR3 amino acids: CASSVDVASAYEQYF. CDR3 DNA: TGCGCCAGCAGTGTCGATGTAGCGTCGGCCTACGAGCAGTACTTC.

The rearrangement joins TRBV27 to TRBJ1-2; 7 bases fit TRBD1. Germline V gives CDR1 MNHEY, CDR2 SMNVEV (reference sequence). CDR3 length equals 14 residues. The J segment lost 2 bases and the V segment lost 7 bases, leaving 7 bases of the junction unmatched. The CDR3 sequence: CASTHSTGNYGYTF. CDR3 DNA: TGTGCCAGCACCCATTCGACAGGGAACTATGGCTACACCTTC.

The rearrangement links TRBV2 to TRBJ2-3; the match to TRBD2 covers 9 bases. The CDR3 is 15 residues long. The germline V gene encodes CDR1 SNHLY and CDR2 FYNNEI. The V and J ends lost 7 bases and 5 bases, in that order; junction bases with no gene match: 10. CDR3 DNA: TGTGCCAGCAAGGAGCGGGAGGCCATAGGAGATACGCAGTATTTT. Translation gives CASKEREAIGDTQYF.

The genes are TRBV20-1 and TRBJ2-7; 11 positions match TRBD2. CDR1 and CDR2 (germline): DFQATT, SNEGSKA (reference sequence). Trimming removed 3 bases from V and 2 bases from J; junction bases left unmatched: 9. The CDR3 length is 16 residues. The CDR3 DNA reads as TGCAGTGCTAGTCAGGGTTTAGCGGGAGGGCCCTACGAGCAGTACTTC. Its protein product is CSASQGLAGGPYEQYF.

The CDR3 coding sequence is TGTGCCAGCAGTTACGATATAGCGGGAGCAACAGATACGCAGTATTTT. It encodes CASSYDIAGATDTQYF. The chain recombines TRBV6-2 or TRBV6-3 with TRBJ2-3; 9 bases agree with TRBD2. The CDR3 covers 16 residues. In germline, CDR1 is MNHEY, CDR2 SVGEGT. V was pared by 2 bases and J by 3 bases, with 6 bases of the junction left unmatched.

The chain couples TRBV28 to TRBJ2-2; TRBD1 matches 7 bases. The V gene's germline CDR1 is MDHEN and CDR2 SYDVKM. This CDR3 region has 15 residues. Trimming cost V 5 bases and J 7 bases; bases outside gene matches: 10. CDR3 bases: TGTGCCAGCAGTCCACAGAAACAGGGGCTCGGGGAGCTGTTTTTT. It is translated as CASSPQKQGLGELFF. The full variable domain, completed using reference TRBV28 and TRBJ2-2, is DVKVTQSSRYLVKRTGEKVFLECVQDMDHENMFWYRQDPGLGLRLIYFSYDVKMKEKGDIPEGYSVSREKKERFSLILESASTNQTSMYLCASSPQKQGLGELFFGEGSRLTVL.

The V gene is TRBV18, the J gene TRBJ1-2; 8 bases are a match to TRBD1. Germline V gene data show CDR1 as KGHSH and CDR2 as LQKENI. The V gene end was trimmed by 2 bases and the J gene end by 4 bases; junction bases not matched to a gene: 3. CDR3 length: 14 residues. This CDR3 is CASSPDGQGYGYTF. The CDR3 DNA reads as TGTGCCAGCTCACCAGACGGACAGGGCTATGGCTACACCTTC.

The chain employs TRBV19 and TRBJ2-1; 11 bases agree with TRBD2. V lost 4 bases and J lost 5; bases outside the gene matches: 10. The CDR3 runs to 17 residues. Germline V lookup: CDR1 LNHDA, CDR2 SQIVND (reference sequence). CDR3 in DNA: TGTGCCAGTAGTACCCTGCGACTAGCGGGATATGACAATGAGCAGTTCTTC. It is translated as CASSTLRLAGYDNEQFF.

The chain is built from TRBV6-5 and TRBJ2-1; 7 nucleotides agree with TRBD1. There are 13 residues in the CDR3. Germline V lookup: CDR1 MNHEY, CDR2 SVGAGI. The J segment lost 9 bases and the V segment lost 2 bases, leaving 4 bases of the junction unmatched. In DNA form, the CDR3 reads TGTGCCAGCAGTTACATTGGACAGGCTGAGCAGTTCTTC. This codes for CASSYIGQAEQFF.

This chain joins TRBV19 and TRBJ1-5; TRBD1 is a possible D gene (6 bases). V was pared by 5 bases and J by 3 bases, with 11 bases between. The germline gives CDR1 LNHDA, CDR2 SQIVND (reference sequence). This CDR3 is built from 14 residues. The CDR3 region has the DNA TGTGCCAGTAGTCCCGACAGGTACAATCAGCCCCAGCATTTT. It translates to CASSPDRYNQPQHF.

The chain is built from TRBV6-5 and TRBJ1-2; the match to TRBD1 covers 8 bases. The CDR3 runs to 13 residues. J was trimmed by 4 bases and V by 6 bases; bases with no gene match: 4. Germline CDR1 MNHEY, CDR2 SVGAGI. CDR3 bases: TGTGCCAGCAGCAGACAGGGGCCCTATGGCTACACCTTC. The encoded protein is CASSRQGPYGYTF.

The J gene is TRBJ2-5, the V gene TRBV2, with 10 bases lining up with TRBD2. V lost 6 bases, J lost 5 bases, and 3 bases stayed unmatched. Looked up from germline, CDR1 is SNHLY and CDR2 is FYNNEI. The CDR3 has 13 residues. CDR3 sequence reads: CASRLTSGETQYF. DNA of the CDR3: TGTGCCAGCAGGTTGACTAGCGGGGAGACCCAGTACTTC.

The sample holds a few counts of this clone. The sample has other DNA sequences that encode this CDR3 too. The chain uses TRBV7-9 and TRBJ1-1; D is possibly TRBD1 (5 bases). CDR1 is SEHNR, CDR2 FQNEAQ, per germline (reference sequence). The CDR3 length is 14 residues. V was cut by 1 base and J by 1 base, with 7 bases left in between. The CDR3 reads CASSLGQGNTEAFF. In DNA, the CDR3 is TGTGCCAGCAGCTTAGGCCAGGGGAACACTGAAGCTTTCTTT.

This chain links TRBV3-1 (or the pseudogene TRBV3-2) with TRBJ1-4, with D possibly being TRBD1 (6 bases). V was pared by 4 bases and J by 6 bases, with 18 bases between. Germline assignment: CDR1 LGHDT and CDR2 YNNKEL (reference sequence). This CDR3 has 16 residues. The CDR3 DNA reads as TGTGCCAGCAGCCTACGCCTCGGGGGGCGGCATGAAAAACTGTTTTTT. Translated, it gives CASSLRLGGRHEKLFF.

The rearrangement links TRBV9 to TRBJ2-7; 11 nucleotides line up with TRBD1. Unmatched junction bases numbered 10, after V lost 2 bases and J lost 3 bases. The CDR3 has 17 residues. In germline, CDR1 is SGDLS, CDR2 YYNGEE. This chain's CDR3 is CASSVGTGGISGYEQYF. The CDR3 coding sequence is TGTGCCAGCAGCGTCGGGACAGGGGGAATCTCCGGCTACGAGCAGTACTTC.

This chain joins TRBV7-8 and TRBJ2-5; D is perhaps TRBD2 (6 bases). This CDR3 contains 12 residues. Germline lookup yields CDR1 SGHVS and CDR2 FQNEAQ. V lost 5 bases and J lost 4, with 8 bases in between. The CDR3 DNA follows: TGTGCCAGCAGCCCGGGAGTAGAGACCCAGTACTTC. This encodes CASSPGVETQYF.

The V and J genes are TRBV7-9 and TRBJ1-2; possible D gene TRBD1, 5 bases. The CDR3 spans 15 residues. V lost 3 bases to trimming and J lost 3 bases, with 14 bases between them. Germline V lookup: CDR1 SEHNR, CDR2 FQNEAQ (reference sequence). The DNA of the CDR3 is TGTGCCAGCAGCTTCTCTGCGGGACCCCACTATGGCTACACCTTC. This sequence encodes CASSFSAGPHYGYTF.

The V and J genes are TRBV7-9 and TRBJ2-2; 9 positions agree with TRBD1. The CDR3 is made up of 15 amino acids. The J segment lost 4 bases and the V segment lost 5 bases, leaving 5 bases of the junction unmatched. CDR1 SEHNR and CDR2 FQNEAQ come from the germline V gene (reference sequence). The CDR3 loop reads CASSAGTGPTGELFF. CDR3 DNA: TGTGCCAGCAGCGCCGGGACAGGGCCCACCGGGGAGCTGTTTTTT.

This clone has only one observation. The chain joins TRBV6-5 to TRBJ1-4, with D perhaps matching TRBD1 (6 bases). In germline, CDR1 is MNHEY, CDR2 SVGAGI. The CDR3 is 14 amino acids. The V and J ends lost 7 bases and 5 bases respectively, with 14 bases between them. The CDR3 sequence is CASKLWQGNEKLFF. CDR3 bases: TGTGCCAGCAAACTCTGGCAGGGGAATGAAAAACTGTTTTTT.

This clone occurred once. The rearrangement links TRBV6-4 to TRBJ2-1; TRBD1 agrees at 7 bases. Trimming cost V 6 bases and J 13 bases; bases outside gene matches: 6. The CDR3 runs 11 residues. CDR1 is MRHNA, CDR2 SNTAGT, per germline. The CDR3 bases are TGTGCCAGCAGCGAGGGACAGCATCAGTTCTTC. This codes for CASSEGQHQFF.

V gene TRBV4-1 combines with J gene TRBJ2-7; 8 bases are a match to TRBD2. Germline V CDR1 and CDR2: MGHRA, YSYEKL. The CDR3 runs 17 residues. V gave up 0 bases and J gave up 0 bases; unmatched junction bases: 7. CDR3 bases: TGCGCCAGCAGCCAAGAAGGGCTAGCGGGTACCTCCTACGAGCAGTACTTC. Amino acids: CASSQEGLAGTSYEQYF.